This TCR beta chain was recorded in a study of OX40 agonist ivuxolimab in advanced cancers. Study-level information: At doses from 0.01 to 10 mg/kg, patients were given intravenous ivuxolimab every 2 weeks. Hepatocellular carcinoma, melanoma, renal cell or head and neck cancer was diagnosed in the dose-escalation patients. The study, taken as a whole, reports: In the expanded peripheral T cells, antigen specificity was never determined.

TCRdb's table, derived via immunoSEQ multiplex PCR, lists solely in-frame clones and lacks some. The table shows about 35,000 clones, with more than 85% occurring only once. Autoimmune disease history or systemic immunosuppression disqualified patients. The CDR3 runs to 16 residues. V was clipped by 5 bases and J by 0 bases, with 14 bases between them. Per the germline V gene, CDR1 is SGHAT and CDR2 is FQNNGV. With respect to this clone: Its antigen is currently unknown.

The source was CD4+ or CD8+ T cells sorted from blood, collected in a trial of the OX40 agonist ivuxolimab. This clonotype was obtained from an adult with an advanced solid tumor such as melanoma, head and neck, liver or kidney cancer. J is TRBJ2-1 and V is TRBV11-2, with D tentatively TRBD1 (5 bases). CDR3 nucleotides: TGTGCCAGCAGCGCCTTAGCTGACAGCTCCTACAATGAGCAGTTCTTC. Protein: CASSALADSSYNEQFF. Filled out from reference TRBV11-2 and TRBJ2-1, the complete variable domain reads EAGVAQSPRYKIIEKRQSVAFWCNPISGHATLYWYQQILGQGPKLLIQFQNNGVVDDSQLPKDRFSAERLKGVDSTLKIQPAKLEDSAVYLCASSALADSSYNEQFFGPGTRLTVL.